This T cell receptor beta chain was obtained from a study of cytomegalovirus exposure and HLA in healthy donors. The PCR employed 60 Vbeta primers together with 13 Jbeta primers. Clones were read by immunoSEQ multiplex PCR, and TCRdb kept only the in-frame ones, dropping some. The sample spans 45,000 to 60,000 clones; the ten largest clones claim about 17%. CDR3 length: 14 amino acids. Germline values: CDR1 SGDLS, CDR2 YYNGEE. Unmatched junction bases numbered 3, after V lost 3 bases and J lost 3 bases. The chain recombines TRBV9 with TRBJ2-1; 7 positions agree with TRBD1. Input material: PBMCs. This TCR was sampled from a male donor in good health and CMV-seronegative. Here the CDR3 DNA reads TGTGCCAGCAGCGAGCAGGGGGACTACAATGAGCAGTTCTTC. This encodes CASSEQGDYNEQFF.